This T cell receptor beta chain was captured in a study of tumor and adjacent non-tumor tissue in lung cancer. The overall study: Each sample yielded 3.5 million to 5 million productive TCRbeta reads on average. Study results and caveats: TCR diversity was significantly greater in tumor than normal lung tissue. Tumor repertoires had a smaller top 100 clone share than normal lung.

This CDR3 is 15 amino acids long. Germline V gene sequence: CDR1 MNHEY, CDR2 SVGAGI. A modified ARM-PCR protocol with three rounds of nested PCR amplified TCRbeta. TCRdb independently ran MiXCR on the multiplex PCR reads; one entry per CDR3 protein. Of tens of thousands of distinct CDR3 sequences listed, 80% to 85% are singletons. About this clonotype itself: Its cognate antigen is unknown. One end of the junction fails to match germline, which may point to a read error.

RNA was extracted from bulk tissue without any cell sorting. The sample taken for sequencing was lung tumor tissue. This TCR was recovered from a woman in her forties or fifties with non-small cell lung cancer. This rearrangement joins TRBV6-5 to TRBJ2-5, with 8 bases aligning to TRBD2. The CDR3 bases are TGTACCAGCAGAGTACGCGCGGGAGGTTCGGGGGGCCAGTATTTC. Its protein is CTSRVRAGGSGGQYF.